Presented here are 9 T cell receptor beta chains from one specimen sequenced in a study of OX40 agonist ivuxolimab in advanced cancers. Generated by immunoSEQ multiplex PCR, the TCRdb table keeps only in-frame clones and is missing some. This repertoire shows around 18,000 clones, approximately 72% found once; its top ten account for approximately 24%. The source was CD4+ or CD8+ T cells sorted from blood, collected in a trial of the OX40 agonist ivuxolimab. The receptor source for this set is an adult with an advanced solid tumor such as melanoma, head and neck, liver or kidney cancer.

This sequence joins TRBV9 and TRBJ2-7, with D possibly TRBD2 on 6 matching bases. The CDR3 contains 14 residues. The V gene lost 0 bases and the J gene lost 7 bases, with 14 bases spanning the gap. CDR1 is SGDLS, CDR2 YYNGEE, per germline. CDR3 nucleotide sequence: TGTGCCAGCAGCGTAGGGGGGGACCCGGGAGAGCAGTACTTC. This encodes CASSVGGDPGEQYF. The whole variable domain, filled in from reference TRBV9 and TRBJ2-7, reads DSGVTQTPKHLITATGQRVTLRCSPRSGDLSVYWYQQSLDQGLQFLIQYYNGEERAKGNILERFSAQQFPDLHSELNLSSLELGDSALYFCASSVGGDPGEQYFGPGTRLTVT.

This chain's CDR3 is CASSAYLQGFGNTIYF. The CDR3 nucleotides read TGTGCCAGCAGCGCCTACTTACAGGGTTTTGGAAACACCATATATTTT. The rearrangement uses TRBV9 and TRBJ1-3; a possible D gene is TRBD1 (6 bases). CDR3 length equals 16 residues. Germline CDR1 reads SGDLS; CDR2 reads YYNGEE. V lost 3 bases and J 3 bases, leaving 16 bases between the germline ends.

The rearrangement uses TRBV9 and TRBJ2-1; TRBD2 is a possible D gene (7 bases). The CDR3 loop spans 15 amino acids. Trimming took 3 bases from V and 4 from J, leaving 14 bases between them. The V gene's germline CDR1 is SGDLS and CDR2 YYNGEE. In nucleotides, the CDR3 is TGTGCCAGCAGCGCAGACGGGGGGCCGTACAATGAGCAGTTCTTC. Its translation: CASSADGGPYNEQFF.

The rearrangement joins TRBV27 to TRBJ2-7; 7 positions agree with TRBD2. Germline loops: CDR1 MNHEY, CDR2 SMNVEV (reference sequence). J was trimmed by 12 bases and V by 5 bases; bases with no gene match: 7. The CDR3 extends over 11 amino acids. The CDR3 is CASSPGGGWYF. CDR3 in DNA: TGTGCCAGCAGTCCTGGGGGGGGTTGGTACTTC.

The chain employs TRBV13 and TRBJ2-7; 10 bases map to TRBD1. After removal of 6 bases from V and 2 bases from J, the junction contained 10 bases not matched to a gene. Germline CDR1 reads PRHDT; CDR2 reads FYEKMQ (reference sequence). This CDR3 spans 16 amino acids. The CDR3 here is CASSRLGDRGAYEQYF. CDR3 sequence (DNA): TGTGCCAGCAGTCGCTTGGGGGACAGGGGCGCCTACGAGCAGTACTTC.

The genes are TRBV29-1 and TRBJ1-1; D is undetermined. CDR3 length: 13 amino acids. CDR1 SQVTM and CDR2 ANQGSEA come from the germline V gene. The ends were cut back, 0 bases at V and 0 bases at J, with 5 bases in the middle. CDR3 in DNA: TGCAGCGTTGAAGACGGGTTGAACACTGAAGCTTTCTTT. This codes for CSVEDGLNTEAFF. The full variable domain, rest sourced from reference TRBV29-1 and TRBJ1-1, is SAVISQKPSRDICQRGTSLTIQCQVDSQVTMMFWYRQQPGQSLTLIATANQGSEATYESGFVIDKFPISRPNLTFSTLTVSNMSPEDSSIYLCSVEDGLNTEAFFGQGTRLTVV.

The table lists this clone with a count of one. V usage is TRBV7-6 and J usage is TRBJ2-5, with TRBD2 identical over 12 bases. There are 15 residues in the CDR3. With V trimmed by 5 bases and J by 4 bases, 5 bases remained unmatched. CDR1 is SGHVS and CDR2 is FNYEAQ in the germline V gene. The CDR3 here is CASSGLAGGRETQYF. DNA of the CDR3: TGTGCCAGCAGCGGTCTAGCGGGGGGGCGAGAGACCCAGTACTTC.

This clone came up a few times. The genes are TRBV6-4 and TRBJ1-6; TRBD1 is a possible D gene (5 bases). Trimming took off 7 bases at V and 7 bases at J, with 17 bases between the two ends. The length of the CDR3 is 15 residues. Looked up from germline, CDR1 is MRHNA and CDR2 is SNTAGT. The CDR3 protein is CASTVGEDPNSPLHF. The DNA of the CDR3 is TGTGCCAGCACTGTAGGGGAGGACCCCAATTCACCCCTCCACTTT.

This chain uses TRBV27 with TRBJ2-7; D possibly corresponds to TRBD1 (6 bases). The CDR3 runs to 14 residues. The V gene's germline CDR1 is MNHEY and CDR2 SMNVEV (reference sequence). Trimming took off 2 bases at V and 1 base at J, with 9 bases between the two ends. The DNA for the CDR3 is TGTGCCAGCAGTTTAAACAGGGTGTCCTACGAGCAGTACTTC. Its translation: CASSLNRVSYEQYF.